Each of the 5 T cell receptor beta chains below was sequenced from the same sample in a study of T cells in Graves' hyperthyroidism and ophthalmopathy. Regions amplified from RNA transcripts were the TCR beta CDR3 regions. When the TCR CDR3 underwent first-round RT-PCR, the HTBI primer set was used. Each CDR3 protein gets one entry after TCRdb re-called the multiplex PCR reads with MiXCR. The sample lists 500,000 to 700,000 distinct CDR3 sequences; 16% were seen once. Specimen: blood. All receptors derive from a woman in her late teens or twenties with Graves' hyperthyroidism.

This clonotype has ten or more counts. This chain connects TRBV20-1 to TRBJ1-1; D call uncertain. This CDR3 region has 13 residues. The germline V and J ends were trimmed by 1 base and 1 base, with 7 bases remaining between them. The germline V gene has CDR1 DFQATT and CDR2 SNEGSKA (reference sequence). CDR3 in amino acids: CSARAGKNTEAFF. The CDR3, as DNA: TGCAGTGCTAGAGCCGGGAAGAACACTGAAGCTTTCTTT.

The CDR3 region is CASSRTPGGREKLFF. CDR3 nucleotide sequence: TGTGCCAGCAGCCGGACGCCCGGGGGTAGAGAAAAACTGTTTTTT. V is TRBV7-2 and J is TRBJ1-4; tentatively, D is TRBD1 (5 bases). The CDR3 extends over 15 amino acids. Germline CDR1 SGHTA, CDR2 FQGNSA. V lost 5 bases and J 8 bases, leaving 18 bases between the germline ends.

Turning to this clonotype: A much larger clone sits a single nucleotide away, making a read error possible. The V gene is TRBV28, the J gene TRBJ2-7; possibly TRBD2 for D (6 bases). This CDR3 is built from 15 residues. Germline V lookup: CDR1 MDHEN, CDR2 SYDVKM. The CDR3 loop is CASSLSGRDSHEQYF. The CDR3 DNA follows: TGTGCCAGCAGTTTAAGCGGCAGGGACTCCCACGAGCAGTACTTC.

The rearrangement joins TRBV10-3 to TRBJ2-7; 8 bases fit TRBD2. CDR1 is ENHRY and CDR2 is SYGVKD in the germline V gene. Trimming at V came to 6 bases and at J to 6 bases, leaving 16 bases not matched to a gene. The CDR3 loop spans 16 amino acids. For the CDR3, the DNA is TGTGCCATCAGGATTACAGCCGGGACTAGATTTTCCGAGCAGTACTTC. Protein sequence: CAIRITAGTRFSEQYF.

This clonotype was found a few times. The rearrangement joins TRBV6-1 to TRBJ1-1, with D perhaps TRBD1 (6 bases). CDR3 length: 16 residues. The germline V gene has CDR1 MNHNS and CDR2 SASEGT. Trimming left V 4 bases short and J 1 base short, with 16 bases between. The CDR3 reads CASSVQRARGNTEAFF. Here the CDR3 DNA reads TGTGCCAGCAGTGTGCAAAGAGCCAGGGGGAACACTGAAGCTTTCTTT.